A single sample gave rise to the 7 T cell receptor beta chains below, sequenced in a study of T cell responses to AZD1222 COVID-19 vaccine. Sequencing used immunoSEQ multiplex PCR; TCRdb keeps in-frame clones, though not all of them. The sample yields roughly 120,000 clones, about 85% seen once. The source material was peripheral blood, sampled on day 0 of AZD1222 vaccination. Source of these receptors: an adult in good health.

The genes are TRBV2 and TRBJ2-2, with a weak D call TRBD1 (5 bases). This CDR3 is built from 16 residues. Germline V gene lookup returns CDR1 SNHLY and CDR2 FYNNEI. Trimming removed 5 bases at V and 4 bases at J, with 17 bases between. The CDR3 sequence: CASSPAAGSGTGELFF. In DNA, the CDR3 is TGTGCCAGCAGTCCCGCGGCAGGGTCGGGCACCGGGGAGCTGTTTTTT.

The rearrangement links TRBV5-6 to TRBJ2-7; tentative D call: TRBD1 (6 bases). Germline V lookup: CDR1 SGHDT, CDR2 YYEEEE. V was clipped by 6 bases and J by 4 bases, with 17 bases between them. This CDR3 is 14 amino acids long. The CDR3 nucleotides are TGTGCCAGCACACTCAGACAGGACCGATACGAGCAGTACTTC. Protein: CASTLRQDRYEQYF.

The CDR3 loop is CASSLDRGELFF. CDR3 DNA sequence: TGTGCCAGCAGCCTAGACCGCGGGGAGCTGTTTTTT. This sequence joins TRBV5-4 and TRBJ2-2; no clear D gene. Trimming cost V 4 bases and J 7 bases, with 8 bases left between them. The CDR3 is 12 residues long. The germline gives CDR1 SGHNT, CDR2 YYREEE (reference sequence).

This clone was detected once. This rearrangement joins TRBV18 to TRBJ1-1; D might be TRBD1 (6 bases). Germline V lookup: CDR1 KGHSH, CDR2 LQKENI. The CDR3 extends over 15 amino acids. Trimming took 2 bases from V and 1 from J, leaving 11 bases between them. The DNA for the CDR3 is TGTGCCAGCTCACCAACGACAGGAACGAACACTGAAGCTTTCTTT. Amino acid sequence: CASSPTTGTNTEAFF.

The CDR3 DNA reads TGCGCCAGCAGCTTGGACAGGGGGAACTACGAGCAGTACTTC. Translated: CASSLDRGNYEQYF. V gene TRBV5-1 combines with J gene TRBJ2-7; 8 positions agree with TRBD1. V shed 0 bases, J shed 3 bases, and the junction held 2 bases outside the gene matches. The CDR3 covers 14 residues. Germline V gene sequence: CDR1 SGHRS, CDR2 YFSETQ.

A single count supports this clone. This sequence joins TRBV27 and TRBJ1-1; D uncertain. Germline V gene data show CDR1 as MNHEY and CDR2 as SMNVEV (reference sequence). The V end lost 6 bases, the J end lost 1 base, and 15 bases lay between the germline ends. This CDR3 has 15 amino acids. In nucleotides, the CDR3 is TGTGCCAGCAGCCCCTTAGTTTCGGGGAACACTGAAGCTTTCTTT. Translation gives CASSPLVSGNTEAFF.

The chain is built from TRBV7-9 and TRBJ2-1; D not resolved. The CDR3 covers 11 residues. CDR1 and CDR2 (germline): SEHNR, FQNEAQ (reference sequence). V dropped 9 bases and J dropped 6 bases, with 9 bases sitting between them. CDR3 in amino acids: CASTDRNEQFF. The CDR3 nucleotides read TGTGCCAGTACTGACCGCAATGAGCAGTTCTTC.